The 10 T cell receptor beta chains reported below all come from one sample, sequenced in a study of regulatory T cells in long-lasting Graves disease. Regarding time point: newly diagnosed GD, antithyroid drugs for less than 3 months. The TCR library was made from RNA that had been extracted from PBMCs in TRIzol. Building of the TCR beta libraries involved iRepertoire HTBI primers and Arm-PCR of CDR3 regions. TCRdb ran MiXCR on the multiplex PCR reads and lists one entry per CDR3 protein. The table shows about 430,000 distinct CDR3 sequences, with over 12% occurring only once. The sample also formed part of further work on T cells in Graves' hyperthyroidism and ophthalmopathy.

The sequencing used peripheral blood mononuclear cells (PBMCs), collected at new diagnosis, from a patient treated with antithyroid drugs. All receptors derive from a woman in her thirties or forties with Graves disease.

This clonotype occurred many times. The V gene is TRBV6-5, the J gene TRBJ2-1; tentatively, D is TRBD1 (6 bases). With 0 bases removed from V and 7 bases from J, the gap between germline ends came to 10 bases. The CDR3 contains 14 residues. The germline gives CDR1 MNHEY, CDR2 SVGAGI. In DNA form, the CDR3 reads TGTGCCAGCAGTTACTCTCGGGACACTAATGAGCAGTTCTTC. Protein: CASSYSRDTNEQFF.

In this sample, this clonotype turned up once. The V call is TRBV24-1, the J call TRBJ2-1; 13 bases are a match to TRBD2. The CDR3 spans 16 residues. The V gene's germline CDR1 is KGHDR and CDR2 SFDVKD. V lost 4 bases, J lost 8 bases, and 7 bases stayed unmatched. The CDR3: CATSDPGLAGSDEQFF. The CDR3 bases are TGTGCCACCAGTGACCCGGGACTAGCGGGAAGCGATGAGCAGTTCTTC.

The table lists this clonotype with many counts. DNA for the CDR3: TGTGCCATCAGTGAGACCACTTTTGGCGATGAGCAGTTCTTC. This gives the protein CAISETTFGDEQFF. The chain combines TRBV10-3 with TRBJ2-1; D is unclear. Germline assignment: CDR1 ENHRY and CDR2 SYGVKD. The CDR3 is 14 amino acids. Deletions cut 2 bases from V and 8 bases from J, with 13 bases between.

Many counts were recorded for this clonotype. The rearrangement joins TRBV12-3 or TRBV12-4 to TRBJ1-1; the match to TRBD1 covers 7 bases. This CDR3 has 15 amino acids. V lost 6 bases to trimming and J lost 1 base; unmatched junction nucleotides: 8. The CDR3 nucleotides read TGTGCCAGCAGCCCAACGGGACAGCCGAACACTGAAGCTTTCTTT. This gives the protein CASSPTGQPNTEAFF.

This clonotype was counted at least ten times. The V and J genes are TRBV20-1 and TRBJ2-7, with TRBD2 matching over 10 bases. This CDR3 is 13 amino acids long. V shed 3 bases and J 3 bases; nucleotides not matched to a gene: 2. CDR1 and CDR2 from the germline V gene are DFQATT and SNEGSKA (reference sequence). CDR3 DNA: TGCAGTGCTAGTGTAGCGGGAGGCTACGAGCAGTACTTC. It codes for CSASVAGGYEQYF.

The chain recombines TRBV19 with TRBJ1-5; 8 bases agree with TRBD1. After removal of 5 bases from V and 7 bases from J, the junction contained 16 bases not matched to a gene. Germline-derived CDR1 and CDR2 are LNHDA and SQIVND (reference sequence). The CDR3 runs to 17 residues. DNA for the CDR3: TGTGCCAGTAGTGCACCACCCGGGACAGGAAGGTACCAGCCCCAGCATTTT. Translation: CASSAPPGTGRYQPQHF.

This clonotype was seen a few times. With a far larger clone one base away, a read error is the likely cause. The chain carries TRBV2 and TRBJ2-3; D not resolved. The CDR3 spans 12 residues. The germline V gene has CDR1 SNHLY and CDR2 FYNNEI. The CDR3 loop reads CASGDSTDTQYF. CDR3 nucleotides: TGTGCCAGCGGTGATTCCACAGATACGCAGTATTTT.

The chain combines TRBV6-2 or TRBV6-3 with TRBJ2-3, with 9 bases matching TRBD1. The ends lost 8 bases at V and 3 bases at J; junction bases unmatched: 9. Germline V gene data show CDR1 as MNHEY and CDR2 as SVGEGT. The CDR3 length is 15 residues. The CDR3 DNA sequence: TGTGCCAGCGCGCCACCGGACAGGGGTACAGATACGCAGTATTTT. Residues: CASAPPDRGTDTQYF.

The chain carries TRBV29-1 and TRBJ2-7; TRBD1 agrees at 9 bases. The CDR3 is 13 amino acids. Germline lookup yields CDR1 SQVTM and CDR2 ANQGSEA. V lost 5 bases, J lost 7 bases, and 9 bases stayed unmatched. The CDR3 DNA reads TGCAGCGTTCGGGACAGGGATGTGAGGGAGCAGTACTTC. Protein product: CSVRDRDVREQYF.

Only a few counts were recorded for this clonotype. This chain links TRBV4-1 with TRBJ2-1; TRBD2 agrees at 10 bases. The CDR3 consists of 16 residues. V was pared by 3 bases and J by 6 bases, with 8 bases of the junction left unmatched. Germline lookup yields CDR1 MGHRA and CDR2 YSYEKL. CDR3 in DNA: TGCGCCAGCAGCCAGGGTCGGCTAGCGGGAGTCAATGAGCAGTTCTTC. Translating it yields CASSQGRLAGVNEQFF.